The 30 T cell receptor beta chains listed next were all sequenced from one sample in a study of human T cells and chemical hapten exposure. Time point given: patch test 1, 2 weeks after DPC sensitization. The treatment was: therapeutic diphenylcyclopropenone sensitization with weekly scalp DPC. TCRdb redid the calling of the RACE reads with MiXCR, one entry per CDR3 protein. The sample consists of around 340,000 distinct CDR3 sequences, around 7% of them appearing once. Sequencing was performed on whole blood, taken in connection with sensitization to the hapten diphenylcyclopropenone (DPC). The receptors originated from a woman younger than 30 with alopecia areata. Some clones in this sample may be carry-over from other donors' samples.

Ten or more counts support this clonotype. The V call is TRBV9, the J call TRBJ2-3; D is unresolved. The length of the CDR3 is 14 residues. The ends were cut back, 0 bases at V and 4 bases at J, with 9 bases in the middle. Germline loops: CDR1 SGDLS, CDR2 YYNGEE. The CDR3 region is CASSVVPRSDTQYF. CDR3 nucleotide sequence: TGTGCCAGCAGCGTAGTTCCACGTTCAGATACGCAGTATTTT. Full variable domain (rest looked up from reference TRBV9 and TRBJ2-3): DSGVTQTPKHLITATGQRVTLRCSPRSGDLSVYWYQQSLDQGLQFLIQYYNGEERAKGNILERFSAQQFPDLHSELNLSSLELGDSALYFCASSVVPRSDTQYFGPGTRLTVL.

J is TRBJ2-5 and V is TRBV6-2 or TRBV6-3, with D perhaps matching TRBD1 or TRBD2 (5 bases each). The CDR3 runs 14 residues. Germline loops: CDR1 MNHEY, CDR2 SVGEGT. V was clipped by 2 bases and J by 5 bases, with 12 bases between them. CDR3 nucleotides: TGTGCCAGCAGTTACGGGACCCTCGGGGAGACCCAGTACTTC. Its translation: CASSYGTLGETQYF.

The V call is TRBV12-3 or TRBV12-4, the J call TRBJ1-5; the D is unclear. Trimming left V 6 bases short and J 3 bases short, with 9 bases between. This CDR3 is 13 amino acids long. The CDR3 sequence: CASSLTPNQPQHF. The CDR3, as DNA: TGTGCCAGCAGCTTGACACCCAATCAGCCCCAGCATTTT.

This clonotype was seen more than once but under ten times. The rearrangement joins TRBV7-2 to TRBJ2-3; D may be TRBD2 (6 bases). This CDR3 region has 14 residues. V lost 4 bases to trimming and J lost 14 bases, with 22 bases between them. Germline loops: CDR1 SGHTA, CDR2 FQGNSA. The CDR3 DNA sequence: TGTGCCAGCAGCTCTGTAAAGCGGGTCCTAAGCGTGTATTTT. It codes for CASSSVKRVLSVYF.

This clonotype was counted only a few times. The rearrangement links TRBV6-5 to TRBJ1-1, with D unclear. The V end was cut by 4 bases, the J end by 5 bases, with 17 bases between. Germline V gives CDR1 MNHEY, CDR2 SVGAGI. This CDR3 has 15 residues. As DNA, the CDR3 is TGTGCCAGCAGTTCCCCCTTTGGCCCTTTGACTGAAGCTTTCTTT. This translates into CASSSPFGPLTEAFF.

A few counts support this clonotype. The chain couples TRBV7-2 to TRBJ2-2; D is unresolved. With 2 bases removed from V and 4 bases from J, the gap between germline ends came to 11 bases. CDR3 size: 15 residues. Germline V gene sequence: CDR1 SGHTA, CDR2 FQGNSA. The CDR3 region is CASSLRPGPTGELFF. CDR3 sequence (DNA): TGTGCCAGCAGCTTACGGCCGGGTCCCACCGGGGAGCTGTTTTTT.

The chain joins TRBV3-1 to TRBJ1-2; D perhaps matches TRBD1 (5 bases). Trimming left V 0 bases short and J 7 bases short, with 12 bases between. The V gene's germline CDR1 is LGHDT and CDR2 YNNKEL (reference sequence). This CDR3 has 14 amino acids. CDR3 sequence: CASSQEGPGLGYTF. The DNA for the CDR3 is TGTGCCAGCAGCCAAGAGGGCCCAGGGCTTGGCTACACCTTC.

This chain connects TRBV7-9 to TRBJ1-3, with a possible D match to TRBD1 (5 bases). The CDR3 is 14 amino acids. Germline CDR1 is SEHNR and CDR2 is FQNEAQ (reference sequence). The V end was cut by 3 bases, the J end by 3 bases, with 9 bases between. The CDR3 sequence is CASSFQGVGNTIYF. In DNA, the CDR3 is TGTGCCAGCAGCTTCCAGGGAGTTGGAAACACCATATATTTT.

This clonotype was counted between two and nine times. The chain links TRBV12-3 or TRBV12-4 to TRBJ2-3; 12 nucleotides agree with TRBD2. The V gene end was trimmed by 3 bases and the J gene end by 4 bases; junction bases not matched to a gene: 8. The CDR3 covers 17 residues. The CDR3 sequence: CASSFGTSGGTSDTQYF. As DNA, the CDR3 is TGTGCCAGCAGTTTCGGAACTAGCGGGGGGACCTCAGATACGCAGTATTTT.

This sequence joins TRBV14 and TRBJ2-2; 7 bases fit TRBD2. CDR1 and CDR2 from the germline V gene are SGHDN and FVKESK. The CDR3 consists of 16 residues. V shed 3 bases, J shed 4 bases, and the junction held 8 bases outside the gene matches. CDR3 loop: CASSHTGGSLTGELFF. The CDR3 DNA follows: TGTGCCAGCAGCCATACGGGAGGTAGCCTCACCGGGGAGCTGTTTTTT.

This chain connects TRBV27 to TRBJ2-7; D call uncertain. V lost 4 bases to trimming and J lost 4 bases, with 8 bases between them. This CDR3 comprises 12 residues. Germline V gene data show CDR1 as MNHEY and CDR2 as SMNVEV (reference sequence). DNA for the CDR3: TGTGCCAGCAGTTCCCGACTGTACGAGCAGTACTTC. Protein sequence: CASSSRLYEQYF.

This clonotype has at least ten counts. One end of the junction does not line up with germline, which may come from a read error. V gene TRBV28 combines with J gene TRBJ2-7; 11 bases agree with TRBD1. Germline-derived CDR1 and CDR2 are MDHEN and SYDVKM. The CDR3 is 14 amino acids. The CDR3 loop reads CASSLDIGDRGSSF. CDR3 coding DNA: TGTGCCAGCAGTTTAGACATTGGGGACAGGGGGAGCTCCTTC.

The chain joins TRBV28 to TRBJ2-1; D is unclear. Germline loops: CDR1 MDHEN, CDR2 SYDVKM. The CDR3 covers 14 residues. The V end lost 5 bases, the J end lost 7 bases, and 15 bases lay between the germline ends. The chain's CDR3 is CASSPTDWINEQFF. DNA of the CDR3: TGTGCCAGCAGTCCGACTGACTGGATAAATGAGCAGTTCTTC.

The J gene is TRBJ2-3, the V gene TRBV10-3; possibly TRBD2 for D (5 bases). Germline CDR1 and CDR2: ENHRY and SYGVKD. The CDR3 has 14 amino acids. V lost 0 bases and J lost 7, with 11 bases in between. The CDR3 nucleotides are TGTGCCATCAGTGAGTCGAACGGGATAAATACGCAGTATTTT. Translating it yields CAISESNGINTQYF.

This chain connects TRBV24-1 to TRBJ1-5; no reliable D call. The V end was cut by 4 bases, the J end by 5 bases, with 8 bases between. The V gene's germline CDR1 is KGHDR and CDR2 SFDVKD. The CDR3 is 13 residues long. The CDR3 here is CATSERTDQPQHF. Written as DNA, the CDR3 is TGTGCCACCAGTGAACGTACAGATCAGCCCCAGCATTTT.

This clonotype was observed at least ten times. J is TRBJ1-1 and V is TRBV3-1; D not resolved. The CDR3 consists of 15 residues. Germline assignment: CDR1 LGHDT and CDR2 YNNKEL (reference sequence). The V and J ends lost 5 bases and 2 bases respectively, with 15 bases between them. This CDR3 reads CASSSSGRQNTEAFF. CDR3 sequence (DNA): TGTGCCAGCAGCAGCAGTGGGAGACAAAACACTGAAGCTTTCTTT. Full variable domain (outside the CDR3, taken from reference TRBV3-1 and TRBJ1-1): DTAVSQTPKYLVTQMGNDKSIKCEQNLGHDTMYWYKQDSKKFLKIMFSYNNKELIINETVPNRFSPKSPDKAHLNLHINSLELGDSAVYFCASSSSGRQNTEAFFGQGTRLTVV.

CDR3 sequence reads: CASSPFFTDSGLGKNIQYF. For the CDR3, the DNA is TGTGCCAGCAGTCCCTTCTTCACTGACAGCGGACTTGGCAAAAACATTCAGTACTTC. The chain employs TRBV2 and TRBJ2-4; D could derive from TRBD1 or TRBD2 (5 bases each). Germline V lookup: CDR1 SNHLY, CDR2 FYNNEI. The CDR3 covers 19 residues. Trimming shortened V by 5 bases and J by 3 bases, and 26 bases separated the two germline ends.

This clonotype has at least ten counts. The chain joins TRBV11-1 to TRBJ1-1, with a tentative D call TRBD1 (6 bases). The germline V gene has CDR1 SGHAT and CDR2 FQDESV (reference sequence). With 6 bases removed from V and 2 bases from J, the gap between germline ends came to 16 bases. The CDR3 consists of 15 residues. The CDR3 spells CASRRQEFYNTEAFF. For the CDR3, the DNA is TGTGCCAGCAGGAGACAGGAATTCTATAACACTGAAGCTTTCTTT.

This clonotype was observed at least ten times. This chain connects TRBV6-5 to TRBJ2-3; TRBD1 aligns across 9 bases. Germline V lookup: CDR1 MNHEY, CDR2 SVGAGI. This CDR3 comprises 15 residues. J gave up 0 bases and V 6 bases, and 4 bases lay outside the gene matches. The CDR3 DNA follows: TGTGCCAGCAGCCGGGACAGGGCTAGCACAGATACGCAGTATTTT. It translates to CASSRDRASTDTQYF.

This clonotype was counted between two and nine times. V and J are TRBV29-1 and TRBJ1-5; D is uncertain. Trimming stripped 8 bases from V and 1 base from J, with 18 bases between. The CDR3 consists of 15 residues. Per germline, CDR1 SQVTM and CDR2 ANQGSEA. In DNA, the CDR3 is TGCAGCCCCCTCATGGCAGCCCGAAGCAATCAGCCCCAGCATTTT. Translating gives CSPLMAARSNQPQHF.

The CDR3 sequence: CASGPPGQGALNEQFF. The CDR3 DNA sequence: TGTGCTAGTGGCCCACCGGGACAGGGGGCATTAAATGAGCAGTTCTTC. The chain recombines TRBV12-5 with TRBJ2-1, with 12 bases that match TRBD1. Germline V gene sequence: CDR1 LGHNT, CDR2 FRNRAP. The CDR3 is 16 amino acids. The J segment lost 7 bases and the V segment lost 6 bases, leaving 10 bases of the junction unmatched.

The CDR3 DNA is TGTGCCAGCAGTACGGGACAGGGGGCGGTTAACACTGAAGCTTTCTTT. Translating it yields CASSTGQGAVNTEAFF. The rearrangement uses TRBV12-3 or TRBV12-4 and TRBJ1-1; 12 bases match TRBD1. The CDR3 length is 16 residues. The trim removed 5 bases at V and 2 bases at J, leaving 6 bases unmatched.

This CDR3 is CASSQDYNGAEQYF. The CDR3 bases are TGCGCCAGCAGCCAAGATTATAACGGCGCCGAGCAGTACTTC. V gene TRBV4-3 combines with J gene TRBJ2-7; D call uncertain. Per germline, CDR1 LGHNA and CDR2 YSLEER. V lost 0 bases and J 6 bases, leaving 12 bases between the germline ends. This CDR3 spans 14 amino acids.

This clonotype was counted a few times. This chain links TRBV4-2 with TRBJ1-2, with D possibly being TRBD1 (6 bases). The CDR3 has 15 amino acids. CDR1 and CDR2 from the germline V gene are LGHNA and YNFKEQ. Between the trimmed V and J ends, which lost 2 bases and 0 bases, there was a span of 10 bases. CDR3 amino acids: CASSQHRDSNYGYTF. Written as DNA, the CDR3 is TGTGCCAGCAGCCAACACAGGGATTCTAACTATGGCTACACCTTC.

In its sample, this clonotype was seen a few times. The rearrangement joins TRBV28 to TRBJ2-3; no reliable D call. Germline V CDR1 and CDR2: MDHEN, SYDVKM. The length of the CDR3 is 16 residues. The germline V and J ends were trimmed by 2 bases and 6 bases, with 18 bases remaining between them. CDR3 sequence: CASSLAADWTPDTQYF. The DNA of the CDR3 is TGTGCCAGCAGTTTAGCGGCGGATTGGACCCCGGATACGCAGTATTTT.

The genes are TRBV28 and TRBJ1-5; no clear D. The germline V and J ends were trimmed by 9 bases and 0 bases, with 9 bases remaining between them. The CDR3 contains 13 residues. The V gene's germline CDR1 is MDHEN and CDR2 SYDVKM. The CDR3 DNA reads TGTGCCAGTATTTCCGGTAGCAATCAGCCCCAGCATTTT. It is translated as CASISGSNQPQHF.

This clonotype was recorded at least ten times. The chain links TRBV28 to TRBJ1-5, with D unresolved. Germline loops: CDR1 MDHEN, CDR2 SYDVKM. This CDR3 has 12 amino acids. Trimming took 3 bases from V and 7 from J, leaving 7 bases between them. The CDR3 coding sequence is TGTGCCAGCAGTTTGGTACGACAGCCCCAGCATTTT. Translated: CASSLVRQPQHF.

Concerning this clonotype: Mismatch with germline at one junction end may stem from a read error. The V and J genes are TRBV28 and TRBJ2-7; D is undetermined. Germline CDR1 is MDHEN and CDR2 is SYDVKM. CDR3 length: 13 amino acids. The CDR3 spells CASSPPVSNEQYF. CDR3 in DNA: TGTGCCAGCAGCCCACCGGTCTCCAACGAGCAGTACTTC.

This clonotype came up a few times. This chain links TRBV6-2 or TRBV6-3 with TRBJ1-1, with D unclear. Deletions cut 10 bases from V and 4 bases from J, with 16 bases between. CDR3 length: 13 residues. CDR1 is MNHEY and CDR2 is SVGEGT in the germline V gene. The CDR3 DNA sequence: TGTGCCACCATTCCGAATGCCGGCACTGAAGCTTTCTTT. Translation gives CATIPNAGTEAFF.

This clonotype was observed a few times. The rearrangement links TRBV7-2 to TRBJ2-3; D unresolved. CDR3 length: 14 amino acids. Germline V gives CDR1 SGHTA, CDR2 FQGNSA. The germline V and J ends were trimmed by 5 bases and 0 bases, with 9 bases remaining between them. CDR3 sequence reads: CASSLILSTDTQYF. The CDR3 bases are TGTGCCAGCAGCCTAATATTAAGCACAGATACGCAGTATTTT.